This T cell receptor (beta chain) was found in a study of blood T cell repertoires in COVID-19. Turning to the study itself: Sources were T cells, B-cell-depleted T cells, or PBMCs; the material itself was cDNA or gDNA.

The authors' processing: Reference gene primers were amplified, and this amplification served to estimate nucleated cell counts. Generated by immunoSEQ multiplex PCR, the TCRdb table keeps only in-frame clones and is missing some. That table gives V, J and clone size, and the DNA gave D and trimming. This repertoire shows roughly 150,000 clones, over 70% found once; its top ten account for 3% to 4.5%. The CDR3 totals 15 residues. V lost 4 bases and J 4 bases, leaving 16 bases between the germline ends. Germline CDR1 reads MNHEY; CDR2 reads SVGEGT. The age range of participants was about 18 to 100 years, with residence in approximately 25 US areas. Cohorts were based on clinical histories the participants reported.

The TCR originated in a man aged 45-65 years in a cohort exposed to, infected with or recovered from COVID-19 (not recorded which). Sequences were obtained from PBMCs or T cells enriched from blood (not recorded which). The chain uses TRBV6-2 or TRBV6-3 and TRBJ2-5; maybe TRBD1 (5 bases). The CDR3 DNA reads as TGTGCCAGCAGTTCCCCAGGGTGGTTTGGAGAGACCCAGTACTTC. As protein: CASSSPGWFGETQYF.